The 18 T cell receptor beta chains below all came from one sample that was sequenced in a study of cytotoxic CD8 clonotypes in ibrutinib-treated CLL (dated by TCRdb to the early 2020s). Per the publication, the time point label means: approximately 2 years on ibrutinib. The library relied on the immunoSEQ multiplex PCR assay. Drawn from immuneACCESS, this table holds only the in-frame rearrangements with V and J called that TCRdb kept. Clones are partly lost; checked studies trace under half to an unresolved V gene and leave the rest unexplained. The sample table lists roughly 250,000 clones, 60% to 75% of them with a count of one. In total, the top ten clones hold just over 15% of the sample. The sequencing used PBMCs, collected after 24 months of ibrutinib treatment. These receptors all stem from a human donor with chronic lymphocytic leukemia.

The V gene is TRBV29-1, the J gene TRBJ2-1; TRBD2 matches at 8 bases. V gave up 2 bases and J gave up 0 bases; unmatched junction bases: 18. The CDR3 extends over 20 amino acids. CDR1 and CDR2 (germline): SQVTM, ANQGSEA. The CDR3 region is CSVEHPELAASNSSYNEQFF. The CDR3 bases are TGCAGCGTTGAACACCCGGAACTAGCGGCCAGTAATAGCTCCTACAATGAGCAGTTCTTC.

Written as DNA, the CDR3 is TGTGCCAGCAGCCAGACTAGCGGGAGCTACGAGCAGTACTTC. It is translated as CASSQTSGSYEQYF. The chain uses TRBV11-3 and TRBJ2-7, with 12 bases matching TRBD2. V dropped 5 bases and J dropped 3; count of bases not matched to a gene: 2. The CDR3 is 14 amino acids. Germline loops: CDR1 SGHNT, CDR2 YENEEA. Combining the CDR3 with reference TRBV11-3 and TRBJ2-7 gives the whole variable domain EAGVVQSPRYKIIEKKQPVAFWCNPISGHNTLYWYLQNLGQGPELLIRYENEEAVDDSQLPKDRFSAERLKGVDSTLKIQPAELGDSAVYLCASSQTSGSYEQYFGPGTRLTVT.

This chain's CDR3 is CASSPSPGQTHGYTF. The CDR3 region has the DNA TGTGCCAGCAGCCCTAGCCCGGGACAGACCCATGGCTACACCTTC. The V gene is TRBV13, the J gene TRBJ1-2, with 7 positions matching TRBD1. Trimming cost V 5 bases and J 6 bases; bases outside gene matches: 12. Per germline, CDR1 PRHDT and CDR2 FYEKMQ (reference sequence). The length of the CDR3 is 15 residues.

This clone showed up just a few times. CDR3 in amino acids: CASSETSGSQETQYF. CDR3 bases: TGTGCCAGCAGTGAAACTAGCGGGAGTCAAGAGACCCAGTACTTC. The chain uses TRBV6-4 and TRBJ2-5, with TRBD2 identical over 11 bases. CDR3 length equals 15 residues. V was pared by 3 bases and J by 2 bases, with 2 bases of the junction left unmatched. Germline V gene data show CDR1 as MRHNA and CDR2 as SNTAGT.

The CDR3 loop is CATSRDLPTGVYEQYF. DNA of the CDR3: TGTGCCACCAGCAGAGATTTACCGACAGGGGTGTACGAGCAGTACTTC. The rearrangement joins TRBV15 to TRBJ2-7; 8 bases match TRBD1. Trimming took 0 bases from V and 4 from J; bases not matched to a gene: 8. The CDR3 runs to 16 residues. From germline, CDR1 is LNHNV and CDR2 YYDKDF (reference sequence).

The J gene is TRBJ2-6, the V gene TRBV6-5; D uncertain. Germline CDR1 MNHEY, CDR2 SVGAGI. Trimming took 0 bases from V and 4 from J, leaving 10 bases between them. The CDR3 extends over 16 amino acids. The chain's CDR3 is CASSYSGSTGANVLTF. CDR3 in DNA: TGTGCCAGCAGTTACTCGGGGTCTACCGGGGCCAACGTCCTGACTTTC.

V gene TRBV19 combines with J gene TRBJ2-2, with TRBD1 as a possible D gene (6 bases). The V and J ends lost 7 bases and 5 bases respectively, with 17 bases between them. Germline assignment: CDR1 LNHDA and CDR2 SQIVND (reference sequence). The CDR3 sequence is 15 residues long. CDR3 DNA: TGTGCCAGTATTAAGGGGGAAGGGCGGACCGGGGAGCTGTTTTTT. Amino acid sequence: CASIKGEGRTGELFF. Drawing the rest from reference TRBV19 and TRBJ2-2, the complete variable domain is DGGITQSPKYLFRKEGQNVTLSCEQNLNHDAMYWYRQDPGQGLRLIYYSQIVNDFQKGDIAEGYSVSREKKESFPLTVTSAQKNPTAFYLCASIKGEGRTGELFFGEGSRLTVL.

This chain uses TRBV15 with TRBJ1-5; possible D gene TRBD1, 5 bases. The CDR3 covers 16 residues. V lost 0 bases, J lost 5 bases, and 14 bases lay in between. Germline V gene data show CDR1 as LNHNV and CDR2 as YYDKDF (reference sequence). The CDR3 nucleotides read TGTGCCACCAGCAGAGATAGGGGCCCTGGGGATCAGCCCCAGCATTTT. Its protein is CATSRDRGPGDQPQHF.

The J gene is TRBJ2-2, the V gene TRBV7-9; D may be TRBD2 (5 bases). Trimming pared 5 bases from V and 2 bases from J, leaving 12 bases between. Germline V gene sequence: CDR1 SEHNR, CDR2 FQNEAQ (reference sequence). CDR3 length: 15 amino acids. CDR3: CASSPGELNTGELFF. CDR3 DNA sequence: TGTGCCAGCAGCCCCGGGGAGCTTAACACCGGGGAGCTGTTTTTT.

V usage is TRBV29-1 and J usage is TRBJ2-6, with TRBD1 identical over 10 bases. Germline-derived CDR1 and CDR2 are SQVTM and ANQGSEA. V trimming: 4 bases; J trimming: 1 base; junction bases outside the gene matches: 1. CDR3 length equals 15 residues. In DNA, the CDR3 is TGCAGCGTTGGGGACAGGGGATCTGGGGCCAACGTCCTGACTTTC. Translating gives CSVGDRGSGANVLTF. The complete variable domain, with remaining parts taken from reference TRBV29-1 and TRBJ2-6, reads SAVISQKPSRDICQRGTSLTIQCQVDSQVTMMFWYRQQPGQSLTLIATANQGSEATYESGFVIDKFPISRPNLTFSTLTVSNMSPEDSSIYLCSVGDRGSGANVLTFGAGSRLTVL.

The CDR3 sequence is CASSQFRLAGGNEQFF. The CDR3 coding sequence is TGTGCCAGCAGCCAATTCCGACTAGCGGGAGGTAATGAGCAGTTCTTC. The chain combines TRBV4-2 with TRBJ2-1; 13 nucleotides match TRBD2. The CDR3 length is 16 residues. V shed 2 bases and J 7 bases; nucleotides not matched to a gene: 5. The germline V gene has CDR1 LGHNA and CDR2 YNFKEQ.

The chain couples TRBV5-8 to TRBJ2-1, with 11 bases fitting TRBD2. Germline loops: CDR1 SGHTS, CDR2 YDEGEE. V was clipped by 4 bases and J by 7 bases; unmatched bases: 7. The CDR3 is made up of 15 amino acids. CDR3 DNA sequence: TGTGCCAGCAGCCTACTAGCGGGAGAATCGAATGAGCAGTTCTTC. This sequence encodes CASSLLAGESNEQFF.

This clone was recorded once. This chain uses TRBV2 with TRBJ2-7; 8 bases are shared with TRBD2. The CDR3 is made up of 11 amino acids. J was trimmed by 7 bases and V by 9 bases; bases with no gene match: 5. The germline CDR1 and CDR2 sequences are SNHLY and FYNNEI. The CDR3 DNA sequence: TGTGCCAGACTTCGGGAGGGGGAGCAGTACTTC. Its translation: CARLREGEQYF.

This sequence joins TRBV7-2 and TRBJ1-5, with unresolved D. CDR3 length: 15 residues. V dropped 2 bases and J dropped 1 base, with 9 bases sitting between them. Per the germline V gene, CDR1 is SGHTA and CDR2 is FQGNSA. The CDR3 nucleotides read TGTGCCAGCAGCTTATACGGAGGGAGCAATCAGCCCCAGCATTTT. It yields the protein CASSLYGGSNQPQHF.

The V and J genes are TRBV27 and TRBJ2-7, with D unclear. V was pared by 5 bases and J by 3 bases, with 20 bases between. This CDR3 contains 16 residues. Germline lookup yields CDR1 MNHEY and CDR2 SMNVEV (reference sequence). In DNA form, the CDR3 reads TGTGCCAGCAGTCCTTTTATTTGGGGTAAAATCTACGAGCAGTACTTC. Protein: CASSPFIWGKIYEQYF.

This clone is medium-sized. The rearrangement joins TRBV5-1 to TRBJ1-5; TRBD1 aligns across 9 bases. With 4 bases clipped from V and 8 bases from J, the junction kept 10 bases outside the gene matches. Germline V lookup: CDR1 SGHRS, CDR2 YFSETQ. CDR3 length: 15 amino acids. CDR3 nucleotide sequence: TGCGCCAGCAGCCCACAGGGGGCTTTCATGGAGCCCCAGCATTTT. Its protein product is CASSPQGAFMEPQHF.

This chain links TRBV27 with TRBJ2-3; either TRBD1 or TRBD2 may supply D (6 bases each). CDR3 length equals 15 residues. Germline lookup yields CDR1 MNHEY and CDR2 SMNVEV (reference sequence). V gave up 6 bases and J gave up 1 base, with 14 bases separating them. The chain's CDR3 is CASSPVGGRTDTQYF. For the CDR3, the DNA is TGTGCCAGCAGCCCGGTTGGGGGGCGCACAGATACGCAGTATTTT.

The V call is TRBV27, the J call TRBJ2-3; D may be TRBD2 (5 bases). The CDR3 length is 14 residues. V was cut by 3 bases and J by 3 bases, with 10 bases left in between. CDR1 is MNHEY and CDR2 is SMNVEV in the germline V gene (reference sequence). The CDR3 sequence is CASSLGRGTDTQYF. The DNA for the CDR3 is TGTGCCAGCAGTTTGGGTCGCGGGACAGATACGCAGTATTTT.